One sample yielded the 5 T cell receptor beta chains listed below, sequenced in a study of shared clonotypes between healthy human individuals. Data came from immunoSEQ multiplex PCR; TCRdb stores just in-frame clones and leaves some out. The sample lists approximately 1.9 million clones, 85% to 95% seen once, with around 1.7% in the top ten. CD45RO-negative cells were positively selected for CCR7, leaving out terminally differentiated effector memory CD45RA+ cells. The sequenced sample was naive CD8+ T cells from PBMCs. These receptors originate from a man younger than 35 in good health. Some clones in this sample may be carry-over from other donors' samples.

The V gene is TRBV4-3, the J gene TRBJ1-1, with TRBD1 matching over 11 bases. Germline V gives CDR1 LGHNA, CDR2 YSLEER. J gave up 5 bases and V 0 bases, and 8 bases lay outside the gene matches. The CDR3 sequence is 17 residues long. This CDR3 reads CASSQDQDRGRGTEAFF. The CDR3 nucleotides read TGCGCCAGCAGCCAAGATCAGGACAGGGGGCGAGGGACTGAAGCTTTCTTT.

The chain joins TRBV27 to TRBJ1-4; 7 bases are a match to TRBD1. The CDR3 has 14 amino acids. V lost 6 bases and J lost 2; bases outside the gene matches: 3. Per germline, CDR1 MNHEY and CDR2 SMNVEV (reference sequence). In DNA form, the CDR3 reads TGTGCCAGCAGCCAGGGGGGTACTAATGAAAAACTGTTTTTT. Its protein is CASSQGGTNEKLFF.

The rearrangement links TRBV7-9 to TRBJ2-1; 11 bases are a match to TRBD2. Germline V CDR1 and CDR2: SEHNR, FQNEAQ (reference sequence). The CDR3 has 16 amino acids. The J segment lost 0 bases and the V segment lost 6 bases, leaving 4 bases of the junction unmatched. The CDR3 coding sequence is TGTGCCAGCAGTCGGGGGACTAGCGGCTCCTACAATGAGCAGTTCTTC. This sequence encodes CASSRGTSGSYNEQFF.

The rearrangement joins TRBV11-3 to TRBJ2-2, with a tentative D call TRBD1 (6 bases). This CDR3 spans 16 amino acids. V was cut by 7 bases and J by 0 bases, with 15 bases left in between. Germline-derived CDR1 and CDR2 are SGHNT and YENEEA. The CDR3 nucleotides are TGTGCCAGCAAGGGCCGGGACATATCGAACACCGGGGAGCTGTTTTTT. It translates to CASKGRDISNTGELFF.

The V gene is TRBV5-1, the J gene TRBJ1-2; TRBD1 might be the D (5 bases). Deletions cut 4 bases from V and 4 bases from J, with 26 bases between. The CDR3 length is 18 residues. Germline V CDR1 and CDR2: SGHRS, YFSETQ. CDR3 sequence (DNA): TGCGCCAGCAGCCTGGACCAACCGGGACCGAAGGTAAGCTATGGCTACACCTTC. Its protein product is CASSLDQPGPKVSYGYTF.